This record covers a single TCR beta chain. This clone was counted a few times. The specificity of this receptor is unknown. Base qualities were left out, and no much larger clone turns up one base away. The sample belongs to a study of T cell responses to AZD1222 COVID-19 vaccine (dated by TCRdb to the early 2020s). Context from the whole study: Because spike-specific TCR depth and breadth did not differ between the two schedules, AZD1222 recipients who got a second dose at roughly 4 weeks were pooled with those who got a second dose at roughly 12 weeks. A total of 230 to 250 trial participants underwent TCR sequencing, of whom about 200 received two doses of AZD1222 and about 25 received two doses of the MenACWY control vaccine. Enrollment into the trials was organized by age into subgroups of 18-55, 56-69 and 70-plus years, and those subgroups contained about 160, 30 and 59 TCR-sequenced participants, respectively. Broad study findings and their caveats: Because no day 14 peak-response samples were available, repertoires were characterized only after the peak T cell response. The whole spike protein was spanned by vaccine-associated CD4 TCRs, and dominant responses were seen in regions 160-218 and 743-854. Reportedly, close to half of the unique spike-specific TCRs recognized epitopes lying outside the regions that are mutated in the B.1.351 and B.1.1.7 variants. After two AZD1222 doses, both the breadth and the depth of spike-specific TCRs were significantly higher than at day 0 and than in MenACWY recipients. Participants were mostly white British, with more females than males. The authors suggested clonal diversity may have been underestimated. Conclusions about previously exposed vaccinees were limited because only 5 or 6 AZD1222 recipients were SARS-CoV-2 seropositive at baseline. The 56-69-year group was small, and its depth increase did not reach significance, likely because of low power.

This specimen's time point label, per the study, means: baseline before first vaccination. The vaccinee samples were drawn from two UK trials, COV001 and COV002, one of which was a single-blind randomized controlled phase 2/3 trial testing AZD1222 (ChAdOx1 nCoV-19) in healthy adults. Trial participant PBMC samples were collected at day 0 and day 28 after the second dose for TCRbeta chain sequencing. The CDR3 regions of human TCRbeta chains were analyzed by immunosequencing. In the source study's methods: Repertoire TCRs were matched against a reference library of SARS-CoV-2-specific TCRs generated with the MIRA antigen-specificity platform. Breadth meant the fraction of unique TCRs that were SARS-CoV-2-associated, whereas depth meant the fraction of total T cells that were SARS-CoV-2-associated. Each spike-specific TCR was assigned to its reactive spike region and to a CD4 or CD8 class using the MIRA data. Log10-transformed breadth and depth values were compared by one-way ANOVA with Sidak's multiple comparisons tests. TCRdb limited this immuneACCESS table to in-frame rearrangements with V and J called. A share of clones is missing; checked studies link under half to unresolved V genes, and the rest is unexplained. Clone size and the V and J calls come from that table; the DNA yielded D and trimming. The sample table shows about 120,000 clones, and almost 95% are seen once. In total, the top ten clones hold over 1.5% of the sample.

The sequence derives from an adult in good health. The specimen was peripheral blood, collected on day 0 of AZD1222 vaccination.

The DNA sequence is given as TGTGCCAGCAGTTACCCACAGGGGACCTCCTACGAGCAGTACTTC. Its protein reads: CASSYPQGTSYEQYF. The sequence joins TRBV6-5 to TRBJ2-7; 7 bases in between match TRBD1. V ends up 2 bases short and J 0 bases short, with an unmatched junction base count of 4. The CDR3 runs 15 residues from the cysteine to the phenylalanine. The kept DNA is CDR3 alone, 45 bases in frame from the first base. Looking up the germline V gene yields CDR1 MNHEY and CDR2 SVGAGI.